This is a list of T cell receptor beta chains from one sample in a study of beta chain features in type 1 diabetes. TCRdb's copy holds only in-frame clones and misses some; the assay was immunoSEQ multiplex PCR. The sample has about 330,000 clones, about 10% seen once. Material: naive CD4+ T cells from blood. Source of these receptors: a woman aged 30 to 39 in good health. Both conserved end residues are part of each CDR3. A D gene is named only where the DNA matches it firmly. Expanded clones are given a class, and other clones once, few, many or no size at all.

few	TRBV29-1	.	TRBJ2-7	TGCAGCGTTAGGGAGTTATGGAAACCCCACGAGCAGTACTTC	CSVRELWKPHEQYF
.	TRBV9	.	TRBJ2-1	TGTGCCAGCAGCTTCCGTGACAGGAGCACCTACAATGAGCAGTTCTTC	CASSFRDRSTYNEQFF
few	TRBV5-1	TRBD2	TRBJ2-1	TGCGCCAGCAGCTTACGACAAACCTGGACTAGCGGGGCGAGGCAGTTCTTC	CASSLRQTWTSGARQFF
.	TRBV6-5	.	TRBJ1-2	TGTGCCAGCACCCCGATCGCAGGTTTTAACTATGGCTACACCTTC	CASTPIAGFNYGYTF
.	TRBV2	.	TRBJ2-5	TGTGCCAGCTCCTACCAAGAGACCCAGTACTTC	CASSYQETQYF
.	TRBV25-1	.	TRBJ2-3	TGTGCCAGCAGTGGAACGGGTTATAGCACAGATACGCAGTATTTT	CASSGTGYSTDTQYF
.	TRBV7-8	.	TRBJ2-5	TGTGCCAGCAGCTTAGCTGGCGAGACCCAGTACTTC	CASSLAGETQYF
few	TRBV9	.	TRBJ2-1	TGTGCCAGCAGCGTAGGGGCCGACGTTCCTAACAATGAGCAGTTCTTC	CASSVGADVPNNEQFF
few	TRBV20-1	.	TRBJ2-3	TGCAGTGCTAGTTGGGGCCATACGCAGTATTTT	CSASWGHTQYF
few	TRBV30	TRBD2	TRBJ2-1	TGTGCCTGGACCATCCAAGGGGGACTAGCGTTTAATGAGCAGTTCTTC	CAWTIQGGLAFNEQFF
.	TRBV7-2	TRBD1	TRBJ2-3	TGTGCCAGCAGCTCGGGACAGGGCTCAGATACGCAGTATTTT	CASSSGQGSDTQYF
few	TRBV5-1	TRBD1	TRBJ2-5	TGCGCCAGCAGCTCCGGAACCGGGACAGGGGGTCGAGAGACCCAGTACTTC	CASSSGTGTGGRETQYF
.	TRBV9	.	TRBJ1-5	TGTGCCAGCAGCTCCGGACAAAATCAGCCCCAGCATTTT	CASSSGQNQPQHF
.	TRBV18	TRBD1	TRBJ1-1	TGTGCCAGCTCATCCTCGTCGGGACAGCGGAACACTGAAGCTTTCTTT	CASSSSSGQRNTEAFF
few	TRBV18	TRBD1	TRBJ2-5	TGTGCCAGCTCACCCGGGACAGGGGGCCAAGAGACCCAGTACTTC	CASSPGTGGQETQYF
.	TRBV2	.	TRBJ2-1	TGTGCCAGCAGTGGATCACTGGTCTACAATGAGCAGTTCTTC	CASSGSLVYNEQFF
few	TRBV7-9	.	TRBJ2-1	TGTGCCAGCAGCTTAGTATTAGCCGGCTACAATGAGCAGTTCTTC	CASSLVLAGYNEQFF
few	TRBV6-5	TRBD1	TRBJ1-2	TGTGCCAGCAGAGGGACAGCCTATGGCTACACCTTC	CASRGTAYGYTF
.	TRBV4-3	.	TRBJ2-1	TGCGCCAGCAGCCAAGAAAGACAGGAATACTACAATGAGCAGTTCTTC	CASSQERQEYYNEQFF
.	TRBV27	TRBD1	TRBJ1-5	TGTGCCAGCAGTCTGGGACAGGGCAATCAGCCCCAGCATTTT	CASSLGQGNQPQHF
.	TRBV5-6	TRBD1	TRBJ1-4	TGTGCCAGCACCGACAGGGTTCTTAATGAAAAACTGTTTTTT	CASTDRVLNEKLFF
few	TRBV18	.	TRBJ2-5	TGTGCCAGCTCACCCGACAGTGCATTAGAGACCCAGTACTTC	CASSPDSALETQYF
.	TRBV15	.	TRBJ2-5	TGTGCCACCAGCAGAGATCTAGGTAGTTGGGAGACCCAGTACTTC	CATSRDLGSWETQYF
.	TRBV9	.	TRBJ2-3	TGTGCCAGCAGCGTAGAATCTGGGAGGAGCACAGATACGCAGTATTTT	CASSVESGRSTDTQYF
few	TRBV7-2	.	TRBJ1-2	TGTGCCAGCAGCTTACGCGTCGGCTACACCTTC	CASSLRVGYTF
few	TRBV27	.	TRBJ2-5	TGTGCCAGCAGTTTACGAACAGGGTCCCAAGAGACCCAGTACTTC	CASSLRTGSQETQYF
few	TRBV18	.	TRBJ1-5	TGTGCCAGCTCCCCCGAGAGCAATCAGCCCCAGCATTTT	CASSPESNQPQHF
few	TRBV20-1	.	TRBJ1-1	TGCAGTGCTAGAGCCGACAGGGAAGCTTTCTTT	CSARADREAFF
.	TRBV2	.	TRBJ2-6	TGTGCCAGCAGTGGGGGACACAGGCTGCGCTCTGGGGCCAACGTCCTGACTTTC	CASSGGHRLRSGANVLTF
few	TRBV7-9	TRBD1	TRBJ1-1	TGTGCCAGCATGAGACCCCAGGGGGCCTTTGAAGCTTTCTTT	CASMRPQGAFEAFF
.	TRBV4-3	.	TRBJ1-2	TGCGCCAGCAGCCAAGATCGAGGGGAGGCCTATGGCTACACCTTC	CASSQDRGEAYGYTF
.	TRBV14	.	TRBJ1-1	TGTGCCAGCAGCCAAACAGGGAGAACTGAAGCTTTCTTT	CASSQTGRTEAFF
.	TRBV5-6	TRBD2	TRBJ2-2	TGTGCCAGCAGCTTAAGACTAGCGGGAGTCACCGGGGAGCTGTTTTTT	CASSLRLAGVTGELFF
.	TRBV7-2	TRBD2	TRBJ2-3	TGTGCCAGCAGCCCCGGACTAGCGGGAGGCGGAGATACGCAGTATTTT	CASSPGLAGGGDTQYF
few	TRBV7-9	TRBD1	TRBJ2-5	TGTGCCAGTCCCTCCCAGGGGGCCGGAGGAATGGCAGAGACCCAGTACTTC	CASPSQGAGGMAETQYF
.	TRBV11-2	.	TRBJ2-1	TGTGCCAGCAGCTTATCTGTACGGAATGAGCAGTTCTTC	CASSLSVRNEQFF
.	TRBV19	TRBD2	TRBJ2-4	TGTGCCAGTAGTATAGGACTAGCGGTTAAAGCCAAAAACATTCAGTACTTC	CASSIGLAVKAKNIQYF
few	TRBV6-5	.	TRBJ1-2	TGTGCCAGCAGTTACTCCTCGACAGGTCGTGACTATGGCTACACCTTC	CASSYSSTGRDYGYTF
many	TRBV29-1	.	TRBJ2-4	TGCAGCGTTGCACCAGGAGGGAGCAACATTCAGTACTTC	CSVAPGGSNIQYF
.	TRBV28	.	TRBJ2-7	TGTGCCAGCAGTTTACCCGGGCTGGGAGTAGTTGGGTACGAGCAGTACTTC	CASSLPGLGVVGYEQYF
few	TRBV14	TRBD1	TRBJ2-1	TGTGCCAGCAGCCCCTCCGTCCACAGGGGGCATGAGCAGTTCTTC	CASSPSVHRGHEQFF
.	TRBV11-2	TRBD1	TRBJ1-5	TGTGCCAGCAGCCATGGGACAGGCGCCTTACAGCCCCAGCATTTT	CASSHGTGALQPQHF
.	TRBV30	.	TRBJ1-3	TGTGCCTGGGACCGGGGGACTGGAAACACCATATATTTT	CAWDRGTGNTIYF
few	TRBV7-6	.	TRBJ2-3	TGTGCCAGCAGCTTATGGCCAGATAGCACAGATACGCAGTATTTT	CASSLWPDSTDTQYF
few	TRBV27	TRBD1	TRBJ2-2	TGTGCCAGCAAAGGGACAGGGTCATCAGGGGAGCTGTTTTTT	CASKGTGSSGELFF
once	TRBV19	.	TRBJ2-7	TGTGCCAGTAGTACAAACAGGGAAAGCGAGCAGTACTTC	CASSTNRESEQYF
few	TRBV15	.	TRBJ2-3	TGTGCCACCAGCAGAGGTGGAGGGCCCTACACAGATACGCAGTATTTT	CATSRGGGPYTDTQYF
.	TRBV7-3	.	TRBJ2-5	TGTGCCAGCAGCTTAACGGTGGGGGGGCGAGAGACCCAGTACTTC	CASSLTVGGRETQYF
.	TRBV2	TRBD2	TRBJ2-1	TGTGCCAGCAGAAACCCTAGCGGGAGCTCCTACAATGAGCAGTTCTTC	CASRNPSGSSYNEQFF
once	TRBV6-8	.	TRBJ2-5	TGTGCCAGCAGTAAGATGACTAGGGGCCAAGAGACCCAGTACTTC	CASSKMTRGQETQYF
.	TRBV18	TRBD2	TRBJ2-7	TGTGCCAGCTCACCCCCCGGGACTAGCTCCTACGAGCAGTACTTC	CASSPPGTSSYEQYF
.	TRBV5-1	TRBD1	TRBJ2-7	TGCGCCAGCAGCGTCAAGACAGGGGGATTCGACGAGCAGTACTTC	CASSVKTGGFDEQYF
few	TRBV7-3	.	TRBJ2-3	TGTGCCAGCAGCTTCCCGGGGAGCGGTACAGATACGCAGTATTTT	CASSFPGSGTDTQYF
few	TRBV18	TRBD1	TRBJ1-1	TGTGCCAGCTCAACGGCGCAACAGGGGGCTGGAACTGAAGCTTTCTTT	CASSTAQQGAGTEAFF